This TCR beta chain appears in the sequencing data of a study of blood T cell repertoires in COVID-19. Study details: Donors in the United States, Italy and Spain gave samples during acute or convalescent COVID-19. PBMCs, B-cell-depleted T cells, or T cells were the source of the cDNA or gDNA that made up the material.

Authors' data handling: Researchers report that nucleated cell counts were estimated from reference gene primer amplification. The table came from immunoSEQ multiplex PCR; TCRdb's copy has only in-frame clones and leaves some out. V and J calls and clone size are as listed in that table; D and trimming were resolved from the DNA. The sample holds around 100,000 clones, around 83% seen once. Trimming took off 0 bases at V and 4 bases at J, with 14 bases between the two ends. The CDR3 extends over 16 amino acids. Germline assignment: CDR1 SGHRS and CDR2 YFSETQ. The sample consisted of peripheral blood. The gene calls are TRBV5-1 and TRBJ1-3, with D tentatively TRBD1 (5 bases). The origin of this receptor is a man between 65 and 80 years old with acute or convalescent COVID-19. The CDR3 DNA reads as TGCGCCAGCAGCTTGGCCGGCGGGGCTCGAGGAAACACCATATATTTT. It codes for CASSLAGGARGNTIYF.